This TCR beta chain was captured by sequencing in a study of tumor-infiltrating lymphocytes in primary liver carcinoma. Study as a whole: Recorded tumor stage was T1-T3 N0M0, with diameters of roughly 4 to 11 cm. The study, taken as a whole, reports: Only about 7-24% of top clones showed up in all five tumor regions.

Starting from 400 to 500 ng of total RNA, TCR beta cDNA was produced with a primer in the constant region. Library construction for TCR beta comprised three nested multiplex PCR rounds performed with slightly modified ARM-PCR. For approximately 11 cycles apiece, the opening two PCR rounds ran with TRBV1-TRBV30 forward primers and a C-beta reverse primer. TCRdb itself ran the multiplex PCR reads through MiXCR, one entry per CDR3 protein. Among 24,000 or so distinct CDR3 sequences, about 74% were seen once, and the ten largest hold roughly 35%. The study co-extracted DNA and RNA from 20-30 mg of unsorted bulk tissue. On this clonotype: The target antigen is unknown. No conserved phenylalanine or tryptophan ends this CDR3, so it is likely a read error. Because the CDR3's place on the DNA is in doubt, the DNA is left out and the CDR3 is given as listed by TCRdb.

The CDR3 adds up to 15 amino acids, both ends counted. CDR1 is SGHDN, CDR2 FVKESK, per germline. Sequencing used liver tumor tissue from sampling region 5. Subset meaning: tumor region T5, tumor centre. The gene calls are TRBV14 and TRBJ1-1. This clonotype was obtained from a woman aged 25 to 45 with primary liver carcinoma and hepatitis B virus infection. The CDR3 is CASSQDRATVTEAIL.